The clone carrying this T cell receptor (beta chain) was observed a few times. Antigen unknown. This specimen comes from a study of beta chain features in type 1 diabetes. Study as a whole: Patients looked much like healthy donors when it came to age, gender and cell yields.

Study-level points and caveats: There was a possibility that cDNA sequencing over-represented cells with high TCR expression. Patients with type 1 diabetes carried fewer insertions and had more deletions at their VDJ junctions.

V was cut by 6 bases and J by 4 bases, with 9 bases left in between. The CDR3 covers 12 residues. The germline V gene encodes CDR1 MDHEN and CDR2 SYDVKM. Expressed TCRB transcripts were sequenced, since all the RNA that had been isolated was reverse transcribed. The average read count of naive, central memory and regulatory T cell samples was 3 million to 4 million. Some clones are missing from TCRdb's copy, which holds only in-frame ones; the method was immunoSEQ multiplex PCR. The profile shows approximately 250,000 clones, over 7.5% of them singletons. V and J are TRBV28 and TRBJ1-2, with D uncertain. The sample consisted of naive CD4+ T cells from blood. This clonotype was obtained from a woman between 18 and 29 years old in good health. DNA for the CDR3: TGTGCCAGCAGCCCGCTAAGCTATGGCTACACCTTC. This sequence encodes CASSPLSYGYTF.